This TCR beta chain was documented in a study of Tregs in tolerant kidney transplant recipients. Germline V CDR1 and CDR2: KGHSH, LQKENI. With V trimmed by 2 bases and J by 8 bases, 11 bases remained unmatched. This CDR3 has 15 amino acids. TCRdb keeps only in-frame clones here, not all; method: immunoSEQ multiplex PCR. The sample carries 100,000 or so clones, roughly 93% recorded once. The nonmyeloablative bone marrow transplants came from related graft donors, with transient mixed chimerism. On this clone itself: Antigen unknown.

The study, taken as a whole, reports: The small number of patients limits these findings pending further validation. Tolerant patients' donor-specific Tregs expanded beyond overall Tregs, suggesting antigen-driven growth. Activated donor B cell expansion appeared to reveal the most relevant donor-specific TCRbeta repertoire.

The V and J genes are TRBV18 and TRBJ2-5, with 7 nucleotides matching TRBD1. Specimen: CD4+ T cells from blood (PBMCs), collected 12 months after the transplant. This receptor was identified in a human patient who received a combined kidney and bone marrow transplant. T cells may partly derive from the graft donor. The CDR3 region is CASSPSGQAGETQYF. DNA for the CDR3: TGTGCCAGCTCACCATCCGGACAGGCCGGGGAAACCCAGTACTTC.